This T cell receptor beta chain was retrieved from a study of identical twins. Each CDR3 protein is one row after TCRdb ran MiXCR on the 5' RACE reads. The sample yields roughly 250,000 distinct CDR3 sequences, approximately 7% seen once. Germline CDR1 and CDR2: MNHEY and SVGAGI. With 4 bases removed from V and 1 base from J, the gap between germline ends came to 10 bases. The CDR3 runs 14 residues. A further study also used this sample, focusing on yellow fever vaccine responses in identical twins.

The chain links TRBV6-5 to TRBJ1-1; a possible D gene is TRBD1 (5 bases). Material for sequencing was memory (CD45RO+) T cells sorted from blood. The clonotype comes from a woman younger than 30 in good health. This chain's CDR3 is CASSFRGTNTEAFF. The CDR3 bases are TGTGCCAGCAGTTTTAGGGGAACGAACACTGAAGCTTTCTTT.